This T cell receptor beta chain was sequenced for a study of T cells in narcolepsy. Study context: Healthy controls were enrolled alongside patients with narcolepsy type 1 or type 2.

The CDR3 has 15 amino acids. The V gene's germline CDR1 is MNHNY and CDR2 SVGAGI (reference sequence). V was clipped by 2 bases and J by 3 bases; unmatched bases: 6. Libraries were prepared by immunoSEQ multiplex PCR; TCRdb keeps only in-frame clonotypes and omits some of them. The sample consists of approximately 28,000 clones, about 80% of them appearing once. The clonotype comes from a human donor in good health. Source material: memory (CD45RA-) CD4+ T cells from blood. The J gene is TRBJ2-7, the V gene TRBV6-6, with 8 positions matching TRBD1. The CDR3 protein is CASSYRTGSNYEQYF. The CDR3 DNA sequence: TGTGCCAGCAGTTACCGGACAGGGAGCAACTACGAGCAGTACTTC.